These T cell receptor beta chains were read from a single sample in a study of blood T cell repertoires in COVID-19. The data were produced by immunoSEQ multiplex PCR, yet TCRdb's version contains in-frame clones alone and is incomplete. The sample carries 110,000 to 150,000 clones, approximately 73% recorded once. The sequenced sample was peripheral blood. Source of these receptors: a man in his sixties with acute or convalescent COVID-19. The CDR3 runs from the conserved cysteine through the conserved F or W. Fields, in order: V gene, J gene, D gene, clone size, CDR3 protein, CDR3 DNA. A D gene is named only where the DNA matches it firmly. Clone size appears in some rows only: once, few, many, or a class for an expanded clone.

TRBV5-1	TRBJ2-5	TRBD2	NA	CASSPGGGPETQYF	TGCGCCAGCAGCCCCGGGGGGGGCCCAGAGACCCAGTACTTC
TRBV12-3/TRBV12-4	TRBJ2-1	TRBD2	once	CATSSGSLNEQFF	TGTGCCACTTCTAGCGGGAGTCTCAACGAGCAGTTCTTC
TRBV6-5	TRBJ2-7	NA	NA	CASSYSDSTYEQYF	TGTGCCAGCAGTTACTCTGACAGTACCTACGAGCAGTACTTC
TRBV5-4	TRBJ1-2	NA	few	CASSSYGPTGNNYGYTF	TGTGCCAGCAGCTCGTACGGTCCGACAGGAAATAACTATGGCTACACCTTC
TRBV5-1	TRBJ1-2	NA	NA	CASSPPGGGGYTF	TGCGCCAGCAGCCCACCGGGGGGCGGTGGCTACACCTTC
TRBV6-1	TRBJ2-7	TRBD1	NA	CASSEGQGANEQYF	TGTGCCAGCAGTGAAGGCCAGGGGGCTAACGAGCAGTACTTC
TRBV2	TRBJ2-7	NA	NA	CASSEVATPSYEQYF	TGTGCCAGCAGTGAAGTGGCCACACCTTCCTACGAGCAGTACTTC
TRBV5-1	TRBJ2-2	NA	NA	CASSPLSQGTGELFF	TGCGCCAGCAGCCCCTTGTCGCAGGGCACCGGGGAGCTGTTTTTT
TRBV11-2	TRBJ2-1	TRBD1	NA	CASSLVLGQGYNEQFF	TGTGCCAGCAGCTTAGTACTAGGACAGGGATACAATGAGCAGTTCTTC
TRBV19	TRBJ1-2	TRBD1	NA	CASSILRQGNFYGYTF	TGTGCCAGTAGTATACTTCGACAGGGGAATTTCTATGGCTACACCTTC